The subject of this entry is one TCR beta chain. The antigen remains unidentified. A single base separates this from a much larger clone, so it may be a read error. The germline V gene has CDR1 SNHLY and CDR2 FYNNEI. The CDR3 has 14 amino acids. V shed 4 bases, J shed 6 bases, and the junction held 6 bases outside the gene matches. This sample is part of a study of T cells in Graves' hyperthyroidism and ophthalmopathy. The study's findings and limits: Ophthalmopathy was model-predicted a median roughly 6.2 months pre-onset.

RNA transcripts yielded amplified TCR beta CDR3 regions. First-round RT-PCR of the TCR CDR3 relied on the HTBI primer set. TCRdb called the multiplex PCR reads again in MiXCR, with one record for every CDR3 protein. The sample has around 690,000 distinct CDR3 sequences; 17% are singletons. The chain employs TRBV2 and TRBJ1-2, with 9 bases that match TRBD1. The origin of this receptor is a man over 45 with Graves' hyperthyroidism. Sequencing was carried out using blood. The DNA of the CDR3 is TGTGCCAGCAGTGTACGACAGGGGGACCATGGCTACACCTTC. Residues: CASSVRQGDHGYTF.